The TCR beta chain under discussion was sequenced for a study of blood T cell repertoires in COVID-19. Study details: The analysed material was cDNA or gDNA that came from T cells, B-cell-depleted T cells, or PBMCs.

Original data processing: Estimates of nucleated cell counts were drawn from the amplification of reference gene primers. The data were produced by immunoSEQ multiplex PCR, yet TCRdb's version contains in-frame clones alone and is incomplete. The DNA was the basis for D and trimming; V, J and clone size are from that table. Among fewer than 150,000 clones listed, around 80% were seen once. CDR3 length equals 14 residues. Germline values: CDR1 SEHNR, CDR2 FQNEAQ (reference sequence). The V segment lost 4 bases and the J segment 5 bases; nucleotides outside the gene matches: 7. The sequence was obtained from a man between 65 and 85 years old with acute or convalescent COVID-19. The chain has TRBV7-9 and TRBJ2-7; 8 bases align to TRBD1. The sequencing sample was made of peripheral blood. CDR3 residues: CASSSGTGFNEQYF. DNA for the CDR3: TGTGCCAGCAGCTCTGGGACAGGATTCAACGAGCAGTACTTC.